The 13 T cell receptor beta chains in this list originate from one sample, sequenced in a study of control samples from healthy donors and cancer patients. Measured with immunoSEQ multiplex PCR; TCRdb has only the in-frame clones, and not every one. The sample has around 120,000 clones, more than 75% seen once; the top ten hold 2.9%. Sequenced material: blood. Every receptor here comes from a man between 60 and 75 years old in good health.

V usage is TRBV19 and J usage is TRBJ2-2, with 12 positions matching TRBD2. CDR1 and CDR2 from the germline V gene are LNHDA and SQIVND (reference sequence). Trimming took 1 base from V and 7 from J; bases not matched to a gene: 4. CDR3 length equals 16 residues. As DNA, the CDR3 is TGTGCCAGTAGTATAGCCGGGACTAGCGGGTTCGGGGAGCTGTTTTTT. Translation gives CASSIAGTSGFGELFF.

The chain has TRBV6-6 and TRBJ1-3; D call uncertain. The CDR3 is made up of 13 amino acids. V lost 7 bases and J lost 0, with 7 bases in between. The germline gives CDR1 MNHNY, CDR2 SVGAGI (reference sequence). Written as DNA, the CDR3 is TGTGCCAGCACGGACGGCTCTGGAAACACCATATATTTT. The encoded protein is CASTDGSGNTIYF.

The V and J genes are TRBV19 and TRBJ1-1; 9 bases align to TRBD1. The CDR3 runs to 13 residues. Germline V gives CDR1 LNHDA, CDR2 SQIVND (reference sequence). Germline trimming cut 4 bases from V and 5 bases from J; bases unmatched to any gene: 2. The CDR3 here is CASSTDRGTEAFF. For the CDR3, the DNA is TGTGCCAGTAGTACGGACAGGGGTACTGAAGCTTTCTTT. The full variable domain, completed using reference TRBV19 and TRBJ1-1, is DGGITQSPKYLFRKEGQNVTLSCEQNLNHDAMYWYRQDPGQGLRLIYYSQIVNDFQKGDIAEGYSVSREKKESFPLTVTSAQKNPTAFYLCASSTDRGTEAFFGQGTRLTVV.

V is TRBV7-2 and J is TRBJ1-2; D may be TRBD1 (6 bases). The V gene's germline CDR1 is SGHTA and CDR2 FQGNSA. V was clipped by 5 bases and J by 1 base, with 11 bases between them. The CDR3 length is 14 residues. The CDR3 here is CASSKDRINYGYTF. The CDR3 bases are TGTGCCAGCAGCAAGGACAGAATTAACTATGGCTACACCTTC.

The V and J genes are TRBV4-3 and TRBJ2-7; no reliable D call. CDR1 LGHNA and CDR2 YSLEER come from the germline V gene. Trimming took off 1 base at V and 2 bases at J, with 6 bases between the two ends. The CDR3 totals 13 residues. In DNA, the CDR3 is TGCGCCAGCAGCCAAGGCACGACCTACGAGCAGTACTTC. Encoded protein: CASSQGTTYEQYF.

V and J are TRBV19 and TRBJ2-7, with D perhaps TRBD1 (7 bases). Germline assignment: CDR1 LNHDA and CDR2 SQIVND (reference sequence). The CDR3 is made up of 14 amino acids. Between the trimmed V and J ends, which lost 5 bases and 4 bases, there was a span of 15 bases. The CDR3 coding sequence is TGTGCCAGTAGTGGGCAGGGGGGCCCTTACGAGCAGTACTTC. It is translated as CASSGQGGPYEQYF.

The chain combines TRBV19 with TRBJ1-6; 7 positions agree with TRBD1. The CDR3 covers 14 residues. Germline lookup yields CDR1 LNHDA and CDR2 SQIVND (reference sequence). J was trimmed by 4 bases and V by 8 bases; bases with no gene match: 5. CDR3 loop: CASQEGQYNSPLHF. The CDR3 coding sequence is TGTGCCAGTCAAGAGGGACAGTATAATTCACCCCTCCACTTT.

V gene TRBV24-1 combines with J gene TRBJ1-1; D is unclear. Trimming shortened V by 4 bases and J by 0 bases, and 11 bases separated the two germline ends. CDR3 length: 15 amino acids. CDR1 and CDR2 (germline): KGHDR, SFDVKD. The chain's CDR3 is CATSDKNGLNTEAFF. The DNA for the CDR3 is TGTGCCACCAGTGACAAGAATGGTCTGAACACTGAAGCTTTCTTT.

The CDR3 is CASSPDSGLGNSPLHF. The CDR3, as DNA: TGTGCCAGCAGCCCAGATTCGGGACTTGGTAATTCACCCCTCCACTTT. This chain links TRBV3-1 (or the pseudogene TRBV3-2) with TRBJ1-6; perhaps TRBD1 as D (5 bases). Trimming removed 4 bases from V and 6 bases from J, with 16 bases in between. The length of the CDR3 is 16 residues. Germline-derived CDR1 and CDR2 are LGHDT and YNNKEL (reference sequence).

The chain couples TRBV30 to TRBJ2-1, with 9 nucleotides matching TRBD2. The CDR3 contains 16 residues. The germline gives CDR1 GTSNPN, CDR2 SVGIG (reference sequence). V dropped 0 bases and J dropped 6; count of bases not matched to a gene: 9. The CDR3 region is CAWSVRTGTSFNEQFF. The DNA of the CDR3 is TGTGCCTGGAGTGTACGCACCGGGACTAGCTTCAATGAGCAGTTCTTC. The whole variable domain, filled in from reference TRBV30 and TRBJ2-1, reads SQTIHQWPATLVQPVGSPLSLECTVEGTSNPNLYWYRQAAGRGLQLLFYSVGIGQISSEVPQNLSASRPQDRQFILSSKKLLLSDSGFYLCAWSVRTGTSFNEQFFGPGTRLTVL.

The gene calls are TRBV9 and TRBJ1-3; TRBD1 might be the D (6 bases). The V end lost 3 bases, the J end lost 2 bases, and 12 bases lay between the germline ends. Germline CDR1 reads SGDLS; CDR2 reads YYNGEE. This CDR3 comprises 15 residues. CDR3 bases: TGTGCCAGCAGCGCAAGGGACACCGCTGGAAACACCATATATTTT. Its protein is CASSARDTAGNTIYF.

The chain employs TRBV27 and TRBJ1-5; possible D gene TRBD1, 6 bases. Looked up from germline, CDR1 is MNHEY and CDR2 is SMNVEV (reference sequence). V lost 5 bases, J lost 13 bases, and 18 bases lay in between. CDR3 size: 13 residues. The DNA for the CDR3 is TGTGCCAGCAGTATTTCTCGGGACATAGCTCAGCATTTT. Translation: CASSISRDIAQHF.

V gene TRBV5-6 combines with J gene TRBJ1-2; the D is unclear. The CDR3 is 17 amino acids. Germline CDR1 and CDR2: SGHDT and YYEEEE. Between the trimmed V and J ends, which lost 2 bases and 2 bases, there was a span of 19 bases. Here the CDR3 reads CASSLMSGREGNYGYTF. The DNA for the CDR3 is TGTGCCAGCAGCTTAATGTCGGGAAGGGAAGGGAACTATGGCTACACCTTC. Filled out from reference TRBV5-6 and TRBJ1-2, the complete variable domain reads DAGVTQSPTHLIKTRGQQVTLRCSPKSGHDTVSWYQQALGQGPQFIFQYYEEEERQRGNFPDRFSGHQFPNYSSELNVNALLLGDSALYLCASSLMSGREGNYGYTFGSGTRLTVV.